These 13 T cell receptor beta chains share one sample of origin, sequenced in a study of T-cell memory formation after mild COVID-19. In TCRdb, the 5' RACE reads were re-called with MiXCR into one record per CDR3 protein. The sample consists of approximately 150,000 distinct CDR3 sequences, approximately 14% of them appearing once. What was sequenced was PBMCs or a T cell subset sorted from them (not recorded which). All receptors derive from an adult woman who had mild COVID-19 (a few samples of this study predate the infection). Cell type and time point are not known.

The CDR3 reads CASSFSSGGNNEQFF. The CDR3, as DNA: TGTGCCAGCAGCTTTAGTAGCGGGGGGAACAATGAGCAGTTCTTC. The rearrangement links TRBV11-3 to TRBJ2-1; 10 bases agree with TRBD2. J gave up 5 bases and V 3 bases, and 4 bases lay outside the gene matches. The germline V gene encodes CDR1 SGHNT and CDR2 YENEEA. The CDR3 covers 15 residues.

V gene TRBV4-1 combines with J gene TRBJ2-3; D perhaps matches TRBD1 (6 bases). V was clipped by 3 bases and J by 2 bases, with 18 bases between them. This CDR3 comprises 17 residues. Germline V gene lookup returns CDR1 MGHRA and CDR2 YSYEKL. In DNA, the CDR3 is TGCGCCAGCAGCCATTATTTTCAGGGGAGTCACACAGATACGCAGTATTTT. Protein product: CASSHYFQGSHTDTQYF.

The chain recombines TRBV25-1 with TRBJ2-5; the D call may be TRBD1 or TRBD2 (5 bases each). CDR3 size: 15 residues. The germline gives CDR1 MGHDK, CDR2 SYGVNS. Trimming removed 5 bases at V and 1 base at J, with 14 bases between. The CDR3 DNA is TGTGCCAGCAGTAAGGGAGTGGGGCCCCAAGAGACCCAGTACTTC. Amino acid sequence: CASSKGVGPQETQYF.

This clonotype was detected a few times. The chain employs TRBV5-1 and TRBJ1-1; D unresolved. This CDR3 region has 14 residues. Deletions cut 3 bases from V and 1 base from J, with 10 bases between. Germline loops: CDR1 SGHRS, CDR2 YFSETQ. The CDR3 reads CASSWSDGNTEAFF. The CDR3 coding sequence is TGCGCCAGCAGCTGGTCGGACGGGAACACTGAAGCTTTCTTT.

The chain joins TRBV5-1 to TRBJ1-2, with D hard to call. Germline V gene lookup returns CDR1 SGHRS and CDR2 YFSETQ. CDR3 size: 13 residues. V shed 0 bases and J shed 3 bases, with 6 bases lying between them. The CDR3 nucleotides read TGCGCCAGCAGCTTGGATCCCGACTATGGCTACACCTTC. Translation: CASSLDPDYGYTF.

This clonotype was counted between two and nine times. The chain has TRBV29-1 and TRBJ1-1; D unresolved. The CDR3 is made up of 11 amino acids. The germline V gene has CDR1 SQVTM and CDR2 ANQGSEA. Between the trimmed V and J ends, which lost 4 bases and 1 base, there was a span of 4 bases. The CDR3 protein is CSVVGNTEAFF. CDR3 nucleotides: TGCAGCGTTGTTGGGAACACTGAAGCTTTCTTT.

This clonotype was observed a handful of times. V gene TRBV19 combines with J gene TRBJ1-2, with 9 bases aligning to TRBD1. With 7 bases clipped from V and 4 bases from J, the junction kept 16 bases outside the gene matches. Germline CDR1 reads LNHDA; CDR2 reads SQIVND (reference sequence). This CDR3 comprises 17 residues. CDR3 nucleotide sequence: TGTGCCAGTAAAGTCTTCGCCGGGACAGGGATGGTCTATGGCTACACCTTC. Translation gives CASKVFAGTGMVYGYTF.

The chain joins TRBV30 to TRBJ1-5, with 8 bases identical to TRBD1. The CDR3 runs to 13 residues. Germline CDR1 is GTSNPN and CDR2 is SVGIG (reference sequence). The junction had 1 base not matched to a gene; V was cut back by 1 base and J by 5 bases. This CDR3 reads CAWSAGGYQPQHF. The CDR3 region has the DNA TGTGCCTGGAGTGCAGGGGGCTATCAGCCCCAGCATTTT.

This rearrangement joins TRBV7-9 to TRBJ2-6; D tentatively reads TRBD1 or TRBD2 (6 bases each). The CDR3 loop spans 15 amino acids. In germline, CDR1 is SEHNR, CDR2 FQNEAQ (reference sequence). Trimming shortened V by 5 bases and J by 3 bases, and 11 bases separated the two germline ends. This CDR3 reads CASSLQGGGANVLTF. The CDR3 DNA reads as TGTGCCAGCAGCCTACAGGGAGGTGGGGCCAACGTCCTGACTTTC.

This clonotype occurred a few times. The chain uses TRBV30 and TRBJ2-6, with TRBD1 matching 7 bases. This CDR3 has 15 amino acids. Per the germline V gene, CDR1 is GTSNPN and CDR2 is SVGIG (reference sequence). The V and J ends lost 1 base and 2 bases, in that order; junction bases with no gene match: 2. The CDR3 sequence: CAWSADRAGANVLTF. The CDR3, as DNA: TGTGCCTGGAGTGCTGACAGGGCTGGGGCCAACGTCCTGACTTTC.

The V and J genes are TRBV6-1 and TRBJ1-6; 7 positions match TRBD1. Germline CDR1 MNHNS, CDR2 SASEGT. V was pared by 2 bases and J by 9 bases, with 7 bases of the junction left unmatched. This CDR3 contains 15 residues. CDR3 DNA sequence: TGTGCCAGCAGTGAATTCGGGACAGCGATTTCACCCCTCCACTTT. This codes for CASSEFGTAISPLHF.

The chain has TRBV24-1 and TRBJ2-7; a possible D gene is TRBD1 (5 bases). The germline V and J ends were trimmed by 4 bases and 2 bases, with 8 bases remaining between them. The germline V gene has CDR1 KGHDR and CDR2 SFDVKD. The CDR3 consists of 13 residues. The CDR3: CATSETDTYEQYF. For the CDR3, the DNA is TGTGCCACCAGTGAAACGGACACCTACGAGCAGTACTTC.

This clonotype was detected many times. V is TRBV5-1 and J is TRBJ1-6; no definite D call. Trimming removed 3 bases from V and 7 bases from J, with 14 bases in between. The CDR3 is 15 amino acids. Germline V gives CDR1 SGHRS, CDR2 YFSETQ. CDR3 sequence (DNA): TGCGCCAGCAGCTGGGTCGGGGAAGAGAATTCACCCCTCCACTTT. Amino acid sequence: CASSWVGEENSPLHF.